Following are 14 T cell receptor beta chains from one sample sequenced in a study of identical twins. Each CDR3 protein is one row after TCRdb ran MiXCR on the 5' RACE reads. The profile shows 500,000 to 700,000 distinct CDR3 sequences, just over 7% of them singletons. This sample was also put to use in a study of yellow fever vaccine responses in identical twins.

The sample comprised PBMCs. These receptors were collected from a woman under 30 in good health.

V gene TRBV6-4 combines with J gene TRBJ1-1; D ambiguous. There are 15 residues in the CDR3. V was pared by 4 bases and J by 1 base, with 13 bases between. Germline assignment: CDR1 MRHNA and CDR2 SNTAGT. The CDR3: CASSAGWGKNTEAFF. CDR3 DNA sequence: TGTGCCAGCAGTGCTGGGTGGGGTAAGAACACTGAAGCTTTCTTT.

Only a few counts were recorded for this clonotype. The chain couples TRBV7-8 to TRBJ2-5, with D unclear. Trimming took off 2 bases at V and 2 bases at J, with 9 bases between the two ends. The CDR3 contains 14 residues. Germline values: CDR1 SGHVS, CDR2 FQNEAQ. In DNA form, the CDR3 reads TGTGCCAGCAGCTTACGGGTGAGGCAAGAGACCCAGTACTTC. It encodes CASSLRVRQETQYF. Full variable domain (rest looked up from reference TRBV7-8 and TRBJ2-5): GAGVSQSPRYKVAKRGQDVALRCDPISGHVSLFWYQQALGQGPEFLTYFQNEAQLDKSGLPSDRFFAERPEGSVSTLKIQRTQQEDSAVYLCASSLRVRQETQYFGPGTRLLVL.

The chain couples TRBV5-1 to TRBJ2-2, with D perhaps matching TRBD2 (6 bases). The ends were cut back, 0 bases at V and 5 bases at J, with 14 bases in the middle. Germline CDR1 reads SGHRS; CDR2 reads YFSETQ. The CDR3 has 16 residues. The CDR3, as DNA: TGCGCCAGCAGCTTGGAAGGAAGCGGGCTTACCGGGGAGCTGTTTTTT. This translates into CASSLEGSGLTGELFF.

This clonotype was counted many times. CDR3 region: CAISGQGLDQPQHF. The CDR3 bases are TGTGCCATCAGTGGACAGGGGCTAGATCAGCCCCAGCATTTT. This chain joins TRBV10-3 and TRBJ1-5; 8 positions agree with TRBD1. CDR1 is ENHRY and CDR2 is SYGVKD in the germline V gene. The CDR3 is 14 residues long. With 4 bases clipped from V and 5 bases from J, the junction kept 4 bases outside the gene matches.

This clonotype was recorded a few times. V usage is TRBV12-3 or TRBV12-4 and J usage is TRBJ1-1; D gene uncertain. This CDR3 spans 12 amino acids. Trimming pared 3 bases from V and 7 bases from J, leaving 9 bases between. CDR3 residues: CASSFPGFEAFF. The CDR3 nucleotides are TGTGCCAGCAGTTTTCCGGGTTTTGAAGCTTTCTTT.

This clonotype was seen at least ten times. The chain joins TRBV6-5 to TRBJ1-2; weak D call: TRBD1 (6 bases). This CDR3 comprises 14 residues. Between the trimmed V and J ends, which lost 0 bases and 2 bases, there was a span of 7 bases. Germline CDR1 and CDR2: MNHEY and SVGAGI. The DNA for the CDR3 is TGTGCCAGCAGTTACTCCGGACAGAACTATGGCTACACCTTC. This sequence encodes CASSYSGQNYGYTF.

V gene TRBV5-1 combines with J gene TRBJ1-6; TRBD1 matches 8 bases. This CDR3 contains 15 residues. J was trimmed by 5 bases and V by 3 bases; bases with no gene match: 4. CDR1 and CDR2 (germline): SGHRS, YFSETQ. CDR3 loop: CASSSRGLDNSPLHF. In nucleotides, the CDR3 is TGCGCCAGCAGCTCCAGGGGGCTCGATAATTCACCCCTCCACTTT.

This clonotype was detected many times. This sequence joins TRBV12-3 or TRBV12-4 and TRBJ2-2, with 8 bases identical to TRBD2. This CDR3 is built from 13 residues. The V gene end was trimmed by 5 bases and the J gene end by 6 bases; junction bases not matched to a gene: 2. The CDR3 reads CASSVGGAGELFF. The CDR3 region has the DNA TGTGCCAGCAGTGTCGGGGGGGCCGGGGAGCTGTTTTTT.

This clonotype has only a few counts. J is TRBJ2-1 and V is TRBV10-1; D is possibly TRBD1 (6 bases). V was cut by 8 bases and J by 6 bases, with 17 bases left in between. This CDR3 has 14 residues. Germline V gives CDR1 WNHNN, CDR2 SYGVQD (reference sequence). The CDR3 region is CASGGSTRPNEQFF. In nucleotides, the CDR3 is TGCGCCAGCGGGGGCTCCACCCGCCCCAATGAGCAGTTCTTC.

In its sample, this clonotype was seen many times. The chain couples TRBV29-1 to TRBJ2-5; 8 bases are a match to TRBD2. The germline V gene encodes CDR1 SQVTM and CDR2 ANQGSEA. V was pared by 8 bases and J by 5 bases, with 10 bases of the junction left unmatched. This CDR3 is 13 amino acids long. As DNA, the CDR3 is TGCAGCACGAAGCGGACTAGCCGGGAGACCCAGTACTTC. Its translation: CSTKRTSRETQYF.

This clonotype has only a few counts. The chain couples TRBV7-9 to TRBJ2-1, with D tentatively TRBD2 (5 bases). There are 11 residues in the CDR3. Between the trimmed V and J ends, which lost 5 bases and 11 bases, there was a span of 10 bases. Germline lookup yields CDR1 SEHNR and CDR2 FQNEAQ (reference sequence). The CDR3 region has the DNA TGTGCCAGCAGCCTAGGCGGGCAGCAGTTCTTC. This encodes CASSLGGQQFF.

This clonotype showed up many times. This chain links TRBV12-3 or TRBV12-4 with TRBJ1-1; D is undetermined. The CDR3 totals 10 residues. Trimming removed 5 bases at V and 11 bases at J, with 9 bases between. Here the CDR3 DNA reads TGTGCCAGCAGTCGGATAGAGGCTTTCTTT. Protein: CASSRIEAFF.

The J gene is TRBJ2-6, the V gene TRBV27; D is unresolved. V was pared by 6 bases and J by 2 bases, with 11 bases between. Germline V gene sequence: CDR1 MNHEY, CDR2 SMNVEV (reference sequence). The CDR3 has 15 amino acids. Here the CDR3 reads CASRISLTGANVLTF. The DNA of the CDR3 is TGTGCCAGCAGGATAAGTTTAACTGGGGCCAACGTCCTGACTTTC.

Note on this clonotype: A much larger clone lies a single base off, so this may be a read error. This chain uses TRBV12-3 or TRBV12-4 with TRBJ2-3; 10 nucleotides line up with TRBD2. CDR3 length: 17 amino acids. The CDR3 protein is CTSSLDKLAGNTDTQYF. CDR3 bases: TGTACCAGCAGTTTAGATAAACTAGCGGGGAACACAGATACGCAGTATTTT.